Shown below are 10 T cell receptor beta chains from a single sample sequenced in a study of cytomegalovirus exposure and HLA in healthy donors. The PCR made use of 60 Vbeta and 13 Jbeta primers. Only in-frame clones appear in the TCRdb table, and some are missing; sequencing was by immunoSEQ multiplex PCR. The sample table sets out around 35,000 clones. Sample: PBMCs. The receptors shown here come from a woman in her forties in good health and CMV-seropositive.

V and J are TRBV10-3 and TRBJ2-7; possibly TRBD1 for D (6 bases). Trimming took 7 bases from V and 0 from J, leaving 13 bases between them. The CDR3 contains 14 residues. CDR1 ENHRY and CDR2 SYGVKD come from the germline V gene. The CDR3 loop is CAITTGEFSYEQYF. CDR3 in DNA: TGTGCCATCACGACAGGAGAGTTCTCCTACGAGCAGTACTTC.

V gene TRBV5-4 combines with J gene TRBJ2-5; TRBD1 matches 8 bases. With V trimmed by 3 bases and J by 5 bases, 9 bases remained unmatched. This CDR3 is 15 amino acids long. Germline V lookup: CDR1 SGHNT, CDR2 YYREEE (reference sequence). CDR3 residues: CASSSSTGAIETQYF. In DNA form, the CDR3 reads TGTGCCAGCAGCTCATCGACAGGGGCTATCGAGACCCAGTACTTC. Full variable domain (missing parts from reference TRBV5-4 and TRBJ2-5): ETGVTQSPTHLIKTRGQQVTLRCSSQSGHNTVSWYQQALGQGPQFIFQYYREEENGRGNFPPRFSGLQFPNYSSELNVNALELDDSALYLCASSSSTGAIETQYFGPGTRLLVL.

CDR3 protein: CACSRPGTGGAELFF. Written as DNA, the CDR3 is TGTGCCTGCTCTAGACCCGGGACAGGGGGCGCAGAACTGTTTTTT. The chain uses TRBV30 and TRBJ1-4; 12 nucleotides match TRBD1. The CDR3 has 15 amino acids. The ends lost 6 bases at V and 12 bases at J; junction bases unmatched: 14. Germline loops: CDR1 GTSNPN, CDR2 SVGIG (reference sequence).

The V call is TRBV12-5, the J call TRBJ2-5; the match to TRBD1 covers 7 bases. V was clipped by 1 base and J by 0 bases; unmatched bases: 8. Germline-derived CDR1 and CDR2 are LGHNT and FRNRAP. This CDR3 spans 17 amino acids. Written as DNA, the CDR3 is TGTGCTAGTGGTTTGGCAGCCGACAGGGACCACCAAGAGACCCAGTACTTC. Translated: CASGLAADRDHQETQYF.

The chain links TRBV28 to TRBJ1-3, with D possibly being TRBD1 (6 bases). V lost 7 bases, J lost 3 bases, and 13 bases lay in between. Germline V gene lookup returns CDR1 MDHEN and CDR2 SYDVKM. The CDR3 runs to 14 residues. The CDR3 here is CASTPGTFGNTIYF. Written as DNA, the CDR3 is TGTGCCAGCACCCCTGGGACATTTGGAAACACCATATATTTT.

This chain links TRBV5-1 with TRBJ2-2; D gene ambiguous. The CDR3 loop spans 15 amino acids. Germline CDR1 is SGHRS and CDR2 is YFSETQ. Trimming stripped 0 bases from V and 3 bases from J, with 9 bases between. The chain's CDR3 is CASSLDRHDTGELFF. For the CDR3, the DNA is TGCGCCAGCAGCTTGGATAGACACGACACCGGGGAGCTGTTTTTT.

This sequence joins TRBV7-9 and TRBJ2-1; tentatively, D is TRBD1 (5 bases). There are 13 residues in the CDR3. V dropped 1 base and J dropped 9 bases, with 10 bases sitting between them. CDR1 is SEHNR and CDR2 is FQNEAQ in the germline V gene (reference sequence). The CDR3 reads CASSLVPRGEQFF. The DNA for the CDR3 is TGTGCCAGCAGCTTAGTCCCTAGGGGTGAGCAGTTCTTC. The variable domain in full, completed from reference TRBV7-9 and TRBJ2-1, reads DTGVSQNPRHKITKRGQNVTFRCDPISEHNRLYWYRQTLGQGPEFLTYFQNEAQLEKSRLLSDRFSAERPKGSFSTLEIQRTEQGDSAMYLCASSLVPRGEQFFGPGTRLTVL.

V is TRBV7-9 and J is TRBJ2-1; 9 bases are a match to TRBD2. CDR1 is SEHNR, CDR2 FQNEAQ, per germline (reference sequence). The V and J ends lost 1 base and 6 bases, in that order; junction bases with no gene match: 4. The CDR3 extends over 15 amino acids. The DNA for the CDR3 is TGTGCCAGCAGCTTAGGGGGAGCGGGGGGCAATGAGCAGTTCTTC. This translates into CASSLGGAGGNEQFF.

In nucleotides, the CDR3 is TGCAGCGTACGATCCGGGACTAGTTCCTACAATGAGCAGTTCTTC. This sequence encodes CSVRSGTSSYNEQFF. This chain links TRBV29-1 with TRBJ2-1; the match to TRBD2 covers 8 bases. The CDR3 has 15 residues. V lost 6 bases and J lost 1; bases outside the gene matches: 8. CDR1 is SQVTM and CDR2 is ANQGSEA in the germline V gene.

The rearrangement joins TRBV5-4 to TRBJ1-1; 8 bases line up with TRBD1. Trimming removed 9 bases from V and 1 base from J; junction bases left unmatched: 5. The CDR3 is 13 amino acids. Germline V gene data show CDR1 as SGHNT and CDR2 as YYREEE (reference sequence). CDR3 coding DNA: TGTGCCACCAGGGGGCCTGAGAACACTGAAGCTTTCTTT. The encoded protein is CATRGPENTEAFF. Complete variable domain (other parts from reference TRBV5-4 and TRBJ1-1): ETGVTQSPTHLIKTRGQQVTLRCSSQSGHNTVSWYQQALGQGPQFIFQYYREEENGRGNFPPRFSGLQFPNYSSELNVNALELDDSALYLCATRGPENTEAFFGQGTRLTVV.